This TCR beta chain was identified in a study of monozygotic twins with inflammatory bowel disease. Using the 5' RACE reads, TCRdb records one entry per CDR3 protein without DNA. This sample's table reports under 350,000 distinct CDR3 sequences. CDR3 length equals 12 residues. CDR1 LGHNA and CDR2 YSLEER come from the germline V gene. The chain carries TRBV4-3 and TRBJ1-4; TCRdb lists TRBD1, though no DNA is available to test this call. The TCR comes from a human donor with ulcerative colitis or Crohn's disease, or a healthy co-twin of an affected twin (not recorded which). Source material: blood. CDR3 in amino acids: CASSRRGDRLFF.